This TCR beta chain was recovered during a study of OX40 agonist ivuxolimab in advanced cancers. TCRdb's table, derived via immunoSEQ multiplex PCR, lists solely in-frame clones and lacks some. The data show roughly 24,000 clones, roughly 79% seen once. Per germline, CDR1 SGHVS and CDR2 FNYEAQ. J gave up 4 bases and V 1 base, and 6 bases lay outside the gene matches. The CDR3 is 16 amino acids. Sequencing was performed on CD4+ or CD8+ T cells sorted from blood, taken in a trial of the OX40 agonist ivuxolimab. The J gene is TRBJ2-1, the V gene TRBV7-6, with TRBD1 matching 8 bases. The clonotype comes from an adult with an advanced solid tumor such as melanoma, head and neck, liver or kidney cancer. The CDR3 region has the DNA TGTGCCAGCAGCTTAGAGTTTGGGACAGGATACAATGAGCAGTTCTTC. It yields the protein CASSLEFGTGYNEQFF.